This TCR beta chain is from a study of T cell changes during pregnancy in multiple sclerosis. Only in-frame clones appear in the TCRdb table, and some are missing; sequencing was by immunoSEQ multiplex PCR. The table shows 88,000 or so clones, with roughly 94% occurring only once. V was cut by 0 bases and J by 6 bases, with 6 bases left in between. CDR1 and CDR2 (germline): LGHNA, YNFKEQ. The CDR3 is 13 amino acids. The sequence was collected from a female donor with multiple sclerosis, enrolled in a pregnancy study. The V gene is TRBV4-2, the J gene TRBJ2-1; D is undetermined. Source: peripheral blood, taken before pregnancy. Here the CDR3 reads CASSQDGRNEQFF. CDR3 DNA: TGTGCCAGCAGCCAAGACGGTCGCAATGAGCAGTTCTTC.